This TCR beta chain appears in the sequencing data of a study of CD8 T cells in Susac syndrome. Germline CDR1 is SEHNR and CDR2 is FQNEAQ (reference sequence). This CDR3 contains 15 residues. V was cut by 1 base and J by 0 bases, with 9 bases left in between. Sequencing of TCR beta was undertaken in CD8+ and CD4+ T cells derived from blood. With random hexamers, reverse transcription was performed on about 0.5 to 1 ug of RNA. Each CDR3 protein gets one entry after TCRdb re-called the immunoSEQ multiplex PCR reads with MiXCR. The sample lists some 170,000 distinct CDR3 sequences, 94% occurring once. The chain joins TRBV7-9 to TRBJ1-2; D unresolved. The clonotype was recovered from a human donor with multiple sclerosis. Sample: CD4+ T cells from PBMCs. CDR3 sequence: CASSLGRLANYGYTF. The CDR3 nucleotides read TGTGCCAGCAGCTTAGGGCGACTAGCTAACTATGGCTACACCTTC.